The 4 T cell receptor beta chains in this list originate from one sample, sequenced in a study of blood T cell repertoires in COVID-19. Measured with immunoSEQ multiplex PCR; TCRdb has only the in-frame clones, and not every one. Among 200,000 to 250,000 clones, 65% to 90% were seen once, and the ten largest hold just under 7.5%. The sequencing input was peripheral blood. The receptor source for this set is a woman between 45 and 65 years old with acute or convalescent COVID-19.

The V call is TRBV7-9, the J call TRBJ2-1; TRBD1 might be the D (5 bases). Germline CDR1 is SEHNR and CDR2 is FQNEAQ (reference sequence). There are 13 residues in the CDR3. Trimming left V 5 bases short and J 5 bases short, with 10 bases between. CDR3 in DNA: TGTGCCAGCAGCACGCCGACAGACAATGAGCAGTTCTTC. Amino acid sequence: CASSTPTDNEQFF.

V usage is TRBV3-1 (or the pseudogene TRBV3-2) and J usage is TRBJ1-1; 7 bases are a match to TRBD1. J lost 0 bases, V lost 0 bases, and 10 bases had no gene match. The CDR3 length is 18 residues. Germline assignment: CDR1 LGHDT and CDR2 YNNKEL (reference sequence). In DNA, the CDR3 is TGTGCCAGCAGCCAAGATCTCCGTCGGACAGGCCTGAACACTGAAGCTTTCTTT. Translation gives CASSQDLRRTGLNTEAFF.

This clone was observed a few times. The identical CDR3 is also encoded by other nucleotide sequences in the sample. The chain combines TRBV5-1 with TRBJ2-3, with D unresolved. The CDR3 length is 13 residues. Trimming removed 0 bases from V and 4 bases from J, with 6 bases in between. The V gene's germline CDR1 is SGHRS and CDR2 YFSETQ. The CDR3 DNA follows: TGCGCCAGCAGCTTGGCCCGAGCAGATACGCAGTATTTT. This translates into CASSLARADTQYF.

This chain joins TRBV9 and TRBJ2-3; maybe TRBD2 (6 bases). The CDR3 is 15 residues long. CDR1 is SGDLS, CDR2 YYNGEE, per germline. The ends were cut back, 4 bases at V and 1 base at J, with 13 bases in the middle. The CDR3 protein is CASSPLSGGTDTQYF. The CDR3 DNA follows: TGTGCCAGCAGCCCGCTATCGGGAGGCACAGATACGCAGTATTTT.